This TCR beta chain came from a study of T-cell memory formation after mild COVID-19. The TCR alpha and TCR beta cDNA libraries, bearing sample barcodes and UMIs, were generated by 5'RACE using constant-segment primers. MiXCR, run by TCRdb on the 5' RACE reads, gives a single entry per CDR3 protein. The sample consists of fewer than 650,000 distinct CDR3 sequences, roughly a sixth of them appearing once. The germline V gene encodes CDR1 LNHNV and CDR2 YYDKDF (reference sequence). V gave up 4 bases and J gave up 0 bases; unmatched junction bases: 7. The CDR3 runs to 17 residues. The origin of this receptor is an adult woman who had mild COVID-19 (a few samples of this study predate the infection). Cell type and time point are not known. Sequenced input: PBMCs or a T cell subset sorted from them (not recorded which). The rearrangement uses TRBV15 and TRBJ2-2, with TRBD2 identical over 8 bases. The CDR3 loop is CATSTPGLATNTGELFF. CDR3 bases: TGTGCCACCAGCACTCCCGGACTAGCCACGAACACCGGGGAGCTGTTTTTT.